Included here is one T cell receptor (beta chain) sequence, with context. Its antigen is not yet known. No base-level quality is on record; no much larger clone is a single base apart. The source of the sample is a study of blood T cell repertoires in COVID-19 (dated by TCRdb to the early 2020s). In terms of the full investigation: Samples from collaborators originated in the United States, Italy and Spain and spanned both the acute and convalescent phases of COVID-19. The material from the prospective study consisted of cDNA or gDNA derived from T cells, B-cell-depleted T cells, or PBMCs. Where available, HLA class I and class II types were taken from metadata supplied by the sample provider and were not determined by assay-based typing. Samples were obtained from the ongoing ImmuneRACE study (first 160 participants) and from 1,254 subjects provided by 6 global collaborators. The repertoires were released in a freely available public database intended as a resource for research on the immune response to SARS-CoV-2. Subjects who had been exposed to COVID-19, were actively infected with it, or had recovered from it provided the deeply sampled blood TCRbeta repertoires that made up the dataset. The sample metadata nearly always contained a de-identified subject ID, COVID-19 status, age in years and sex. Points the paper makes about the study in general: The quantity of clinical and demographic metadata differed by source and by participant and was supplied without curation.

The germline V gene yields SGHRS for CDR1 and YFSETQ for CDR2. After removal of 4 bases from V and 0 bases from J, the junction retains 6 bases not matched to a gene. From its cysteine to its phenylalanine, the CDR3 spans 15 amino acids. CDR3 DNA only is kept here, 45 bases in frame from base 1. The immunoSEQ Assay, a bias-controlled multiplex PCR, was used to amplify TCRbeta CDR3 regions from genomic DNA. Per the original workflow: Within the assay, amplification of reference gene primers was used to estimate how many nucleated cells each sample contained. To quantify the absolute abundance of each unique TCRbeta CDR3 rearrangement, sequence reads were collapsed and filtered. Productive Simpson clonality was computed per sample as the square root of Simpson's diversity index over productive rearrangements. The source is immuneACCESS, and TCRdb retained only in-frame sequences with V and J called. Part of the clones is not carried over; for the studies checked, unresolved V genes explain less than half of this, and the remainder is unexplained. That table supplies the V and J calls and clone size; D and trimming were determined from the DNA. This sample lists about 260,000 clones; more than 90% were detected once. Approximately 2.6% of the sample is in the top ten clones.

One collaborating source in Seattle enrolled patients while the patients were actively infected and followed the patients over time throughout the course of disease. Whole blood was collected in K2EDTA tubes by collaborating institutions according to the institutions' own protocols. Collaborator samples were shipped for TCRbeta analysis as frozen whole blood, isolated PBMCs, or DNA extracted from either sample type. Sequencing used peripheral blood. This clonotype was obtained from a person in their late teens or twenties with COVID-19, enrolled during active disease. This chain is built from TRBV5-1 and TRBJ2-7, and TRBD1 aligns with 8 junction nucleotides. The sequenced DNA is TGCGCCAGCAGCGTAACAGGGGGTGGCTCCTACGAGCAGTACTTC. Its product reads: CASSVTGGGSYEQYF.